Below are 10 T cell receptor beta chains sequenced from a single sample in a study of long-term antiretroviral therapy in people with HIV. The libraries were made with immunoSEQ v3.0 at survey level. This table comes from immunoSEQ multiplex PCR, and its TCRdb copy is limited to in-frame clones, with some not included. This table holds under 50,000 clones, more than 70% found once. The sample consisted of unsorted PBMCs, taken 3.1 years after starting antiretroviral therapy. These receptors came from a woman in her forties or fifties with HIV.

V gene TRBV11-2 combines with J gene TRBJ2-3; TRBD1 might be the D (5 bases). The V gene lost 2 bases and the J gene lost 5 bases, with 11 bases spanning the gap. This CDR3 is built from 14 residues. CDR1 is SGHAT and CDR2 is FQNNGV in the germline V gene. Here the CDR3 reads CASSLRGAEDTQYF. CDR3 in DNA: TGTGCCAGCAGCTTAAGGGGCGCGGAAGATACGCAGTATTTT. Full variable domain (rest looked up from reference TRBV11-2 and TRBJ2-3): EAGVAQSPRYKIIEKRQSVAFWCNPISGHATLYWYQQILGQGPKLLIQFQNNGVVDDSQLPKDRFSAERLKGVDSTLKIQPAKLEDSAVYLCASSLRGAEDTQYFGPGTRLTVL.

This sequence joins TRBV6-5 and TRBJ2-7; TRBD2 aligns across 9 bases. V lost 2 bases and J lost 2; bases outside the gene matches: 7. The CDR3 covers 16 residues. Germline CDR1 and CDR2: MNHEY and SVGAGI. The CDR3 region is CASSYTGGGGTYEQYF. The CDR3 region has the DNA TGTGCCAGCAGTTACACAGGCGGGGGGGGAACCTACGAGCAGTACTTC.

V gene TRBV5-1 combines with J gene TRBJ1-6; no clear D. Germline V gives CDR1 SGHRS, CDR2 YFSETQ. The CDR3 contains 15 residues. The V end was cut by 4 bases, the J end by 5 bases, with 13 bases between. CDR3 DNA: TGCGCCAGCAGCACCGCGCACCCTGATAATTCACCCCTCCACTTT. Its translation is CASSTAHPDNSPLHF. Variable domain in full (rest from reference TRBV5-1 and TRBJ1-6): KAGVTQTPRYLIKTRGQQVTLSCSPISGHRSVSWYQQTPGQGLQFLFEYFSETQRNKGNFPGRFSGRQFSNSRSEMNVSTLELGDSALYLCASSTAHPDNSPLHFGNGTRLTVT.

The rearrangement links TRBV4-1 to TRBJ1-5; D unclear. V dropped 1 base and J dropped 2 bases, with 9 bases sitting between them. The CDR3 sequence is 15 residues long. Germline lookup yields CDR1 MGHRA and CDR2 YSYEKL. CDR3 protein: CASSQGGLGNQPQHF. In DNA, the CDR3 is TGCGCCAGCAGCCAAGGGGGATTGGGCAATCAGCCCCAGCATTTT.

This sequence joins TRBV19 and TRBJ1-6; tentative D call: TRBD1 (5 bases). CDR3 length equals 14 residues. Germline V gene lookup returns CDR1 LNHDA and CDR2 SQIVND (reference sequence). Trimming pared 3 bases from V and 9 bases from J, leaving 12 bases between. DNA of the CDR3: TGTGCCAGTAGTATGGGAGGGGTCGGTTCACCCCTCCACTTT. Protein product: CASSMGGVGSPLHF.

The rearrangement uses TRBV5-8 and TRBJ2-6; TRBD2 agrees at 7 bases. The germline V gene has CDR1 SGHTS and CDR2 YDEGEE. Losses at the gene ends were 4 bases for V and 3 bases for J; bases not matched to a gene: 4. CDR3 length equals 15 residues. The CDR3 spells CASSGGVNGANVLTF. Written as DNA, the CDR3 is TGTGCCAGCAGCGGGGGGGTAAATGGGGCCAACGTCCTGACTTTC.

This chain joins TRBV29-1 and TRBJ2-2, with 9 bases that match TRBD1. Germline V gene data show CDR1 as SQVTM and CDR2 as ANQGSEA. This CDR3 has 14 residues. V lost 4 bases to trimming and J lost 9 bases; unmatched junction nucleotides: 9. For the CDR3, the DNA is TGCAGCGTTGTTGGACAGGGGCGAGGTCGGGAGCTGTTTTTT. It translates to CSVVGQGRGRELFF.

This chain uses TRBV6-6 with TRBJ2-7; TRBD1 is a possible D gene (5 bases). Germline V gives CDR1 MNHNY, CDR2 SVGAGI (reference sequence). V was shortened by 2 bases and J by 2 bases, with 7 bases between the two germline ends. CDR3 length: 13 amino acids. CDR3 residues: CASSYLDTYEQYF. CDR3 bases: TGTGCCAGCAGTTACCTGGACACCTACGAGCAGTACTTC.

This rearrangement joins TRBV11-2 to TRBJ2-5, with D perhaps TRBD1 (7 bases). V was shortened by 3 bases and J by 5 bases, with 10 bases between the two germline ends. Germline-derived CDR1 and CDR2 are SGHAT and FQNNGV. The CDR3 spans 13 residues. The CDR3 sequence is CASSFAGQETQYF. CDR3 DNA sequence: TGTGCCAGCAGCTTTGCGGGACAGGAGACCCAGTACTTC.

CDR3: CASSPLPRGGTGELFF. As DNA, the CDR3 is TGTGCCAGCTCACCATTACCACGCGGGGGGACCGGGGAGCTGTTTTTT. The genes are TRBV18 and TRBJ2-2; TRBD2 agrees at 8 bases. Germline V CDR1 and CDR2: KGHSH, LQKENI. V was pared by 2 bases and J by 5 bases, with 7 bases of the junction left unmatched. This CDR3 has 16 residues.